These 28 T cell receptor beta chains came from one sample sequenced in a study of blood T cells in healthy people across ages. Next came a second PCR, run for about 7 to 12 cycles, which used a sample-barcoded 5' primer along with a J-beta primer mix. TCRdb redid the calling of the 5' RACE reads with MiXCR, one entry per CDR3 protein. The data contain about 650,000 distinct CDR3 sequences, about a third of them singletons. Sequences were obtained from blood. These receptors all come from a woman over 75 in good health.

The table lists this clonotype with many counts. This sequence joins TRBV5-1 and TRBJ2-7; 9 nucleotides line up with TRBD1. The CDR3 consists of 16 residues. Unmatched junction bases numbered 8, after V lost 4 bases and J lost 0 bases. Germline CDR1 is SGHRS and CDR2 is YFSETQ. This chain's CDR3 is CASSPQGQGSSYEQYF. The CDR3 DNA reads TGCGCCAGCAGCCCGCAGGGACAGGGAAGCTCCTACGAGCAGTACTTC.

The V gene is TRBV6-6, the J gene TRBJ2-7; no reliable D call. V lost 6 bases and J 1 base, leaving 13 bases between the germline ends. The CDR3 extends over 14 amino acids. CDR1 and CDR2 (germline): MNHNY, SVGAGI (reference sequence). CDR3 in DNA: TGTGCCAGCAGCCTCTGGGCCGAATCCTACGAGCAGTACTTC. Residues: CASSLWAESYEQYF.

The table lists this clonotype with many counts. The chain uses TRBV7-3 and TRBJ2-1; 9 nucleotides match TRBD2. The CDR3 is made up of 17 amino acids. Germline trimming cut 1 base from V and 8 bases from J; bases unmatched to any gene: 12. Germline assignment: CDR1 SGHTA and CDR2 FQGTGA. CDR3 coding DNA: TGTGCCAGCAGCTTAATGGCCCGGGGCGGGGGGGCCGATGAGCAGTTCTTC. It encodes CASSLMARGGGADEQFF. The whole variable domain, remainder taken from reference TRBV7-3 and TRBJ2-1, is GAGVSQTPSNKVTEKGKYVELRCDPISGHTALYWYRQSLGQGPEFLIYFQGTGAADDSGLPNDRFFAVRPEGSVSTLKIQRTERGDSAVYLCASSLMARGGGADEQFFGPGTRLTVL.

This clonotype was seen once. The chain is built from TRBV6-2 or TRBV6-3 and TRBJ2-5; the D call may be TRBD1 or TRBD2 (6 bases each). This CDR3 is built from 13 residues. CDR1 and CDR2 (germline): MNHEY, SVGEGT. V dropped 4 bases and J dropped 7 bases, with 13 bases sitting between them. This CDR3 reads CASSWTEGGTQYF. In DNA, the CDR3 is TGTGCCAGCAGTTGGACAGAGGGAGGGACCCAGTACTTC.

The chain combines TRBV12-3 or TRBV12-4 with TRBJ1-1, with a possible D match to TRBD1 (6 bases). V was trimmed by 7 bases and J by 5 bases, leaving 17 bases between them. The CDR3 covers 14 residues. The CDR3 here is CASTRFGGQTEAFF. The CDR3 nucleotides are TGTGCCAGCACCCGCTTTGGGGGCCAGACTGAAGCTTTCTTT.

This clonotype appeared many times. A much larger clonotype is one base distant, so this may be a read error. The gene calls are TRBV20-1 and TRBJ2-7; 7 nucleotides match TRBD2. The germline V gene has CDR1 DFQATT and CDR2 SNEGSKA (reference sequence). This CDR3 is built from 12 residues. The CDR3, as DNA: TGCAGGGCTAGGACGCCGCGGGGGGAGCAGTACTTC. It encodes CRARTPRGEQYF.

The V gene is TRBV10-3, the J gene TRBJ2-5, with 7 positions matching TRBD1. Unmatched junction bases numbered 5, after V lost 0 bases and J lost 1 base. This CDR3 is built from 16 residues. Germline CDR1 and CDR2: ENHRY and SYGVKD. CDR3 in amino acids: CAISESKGQFQETQYF. The CDR3 bases are TGTGCCATCAGTGAGTCGAAGGGACAGTTCCAAGAGACCCAGTACTTC.

V is TRBV15 and J is TRBJ2-7; 11 bases agree with TRBD2. The CDR3 totals 18 residues. J was trimmed by 4 bases and V by 8 bases; bases with no gene match: 19. Germline V CDR1 and CDR2: LNHNV, YYDKDF (reference sequence). Written as DNA, the CDR3 is TGTGCCACCGCTCGGCCGGGACTAGCGGCTAAAAGTGGATACGAGCAGTACTTC. As protein: CATARPGLAAKSGYEQYF.

In its sample, this clonotype was seen many times. A much larger clone sits a single nucleotide away, making a read error possible. The rearrangement uses TRBV5-1 and TRBJ2-5; 9 bases match TRBD2. The CDR3 spans 16 residues. Germline-derived CDR1 and CDR2 are SGHRS and YFSETQ. CDR3 coding DNA: TGCGCCAGCAGCTTGGTTAGCGGGGGAACCCAAGAGATCCAGTACTTC. Translated, it gives CASSLVSGGTQEIQYF.

This clonotype has just a few counts. The chain links TRBV6-5 to TRBJ1-1; unclear D gene. The CDR3 has 12 residues. CDR1 and CDR2 (germline): MNHEY, SVGAGI. V was trimmed by 8 bases and J by 6 bases, leaving 13 bases between them. The CDR3 region has the DNA TGTGCCAGCGGTAAGAGTAGTTCTGAAGCTTTCTTT. Its protein product is CASGKSSSEAFF.

V and J are TRBV4-2 and TRBJ1-5; D possibly corresponds to TRBD1 (5 bases). The germline V and J ends were trimmed by 0 bases and 3 bases, with 15 bases remaining between them. The CDR3 consists of 17 residues. Looked up from germline, CDR1 is LGHNA and CDR2 is YNFKEQ. The CDR3 sequence is CASSQDSSGRSNQPQHF. CDR3 sequence (DNA): TGTGCCAGCAGCCAAGATAGTTCGGGACGGTCCAATCAGCCCCAGCATTTT.

This chain uses TRBV6-1 with TRBJ1-6; the D gene is possibly TRBD1 (6 bases). Germline CDR1 MNHNS, CDR2 SASEGT. V lost 6 bases and J 0 bases, leaving 15 bases between the germline ends. This CDR3 spans 17 amino acids. The CDR3 loop reads CASSEIGGSSYNSPLHF. As DNA, the CDR3 is TGTGCCAGCAGCGAAATAGGGGGGAGCTCCTATAATTCACCCCTCCACTTT.

This chain uses TRBV7-9 with TRBJ2-1; 13 bases line up with TRBD2. V shed 5 bases and J 9 bases; nucleotides not matched to a gene: 10. The CDR3 contains 16 residues. CDR1 is SEHNR and CDR2 is FQNEAQ in the germline V gene (reference sequence). The CDR3 DNA reads as TGTGCCAGCAGCCCCAGGACTAGCGGGAGTTTAAGTGAGCAGTTCTTC. Amino acid sequence: CASSPRTSGSLSEQFF.

This clonotype has at least ten counts. The chain employs TRBV29-1 and TRBJ1-1; TRBD1 matches 7 bases. CDR3 length: 14 residues. Germline V CDR1 and CDR2: SQVTM, ANQGSEA. V lost 1 base and J lost 2; bases outside the gene matches: 4. The CDR3 reads CSVEVNRGNTEAFF. In nucleotides, the CDR3 is TGCAGCGTTGAAGTTAACAGGGGAAACACTGAAGCTTTCTTT.

In this sample, this clonotype turned up many times. The chain uses TRBV5-1 and TRBJ2-1; 11 positions match TRBD2. Per germline, CDR1 SGHRS and CDR2 YFSETQ. Trimming cost V 0 bases and J 9 bases; bases outside gene matches: 8. The CDR3 has 16 amino acids. This CDR3 reads CASSLAASGGRGEQFF. The CDR3, as DNA: TGCGCCAGCAGCTTGGCCGCTAGCGGGGGGCGGGGTGAGCAGTTCTTC.

This clonotype was observed many times. The chain recombines TRBV20-1 with TRBJ2-3; unclear D gene. Trimming left V 0 bases short and J 3 bases short, with 16 bases between. The CDR3 totals 16 residues. The V gene's germline CDR1 is DFQATT and CDR2 SNEGSKA (reference sequence). CDR3 nucleotide sequence: TGCAGTGCTAGAGATAGACAAGCCACAGTAACAGATACGCAGTATTTT. It encodes CSARDRQATVTDTQYF.

The V and J genes are TRBV12-3 or TRBV12-4 and TRBJ1-2; 10 nucleotides match TRBD1. Trimming took 4 bases from V and 14 from J; bases not matched to a gene: 13. The CDR3 covers 14 residues. CDR3 DNA: TGTGCCAGCAGTTCAACCGGGACAGGGGCCGGAGGTACCTTC. Encoded protein: CASSSTGTGAGGTF.

Turning to this clonotype: A much larger clone is a single base away; this may be a read error. This sequence joins TRBV5-6 and TRBJ2-1; D is unclear. The CDR3 runs to 16 residues. V lost 0 bases, J lost 0 bases, and 10 bases lay in between. The germline gives CDR1 SGHDT, CDR2 YYEEEE. CDR3 nucleotide sequence: TGTGCCAGCAGCTTGGGACGGACGAGCTCCTACAATGAGCAGTTCTTC. Protein product: CASSLGRTSSYNEQFF.

This clonotype was found many times. This rearrangement joins TRBV29-1 to TRBJ2-5; 8 bases agree with TRBD2. The CDR3 is made up of 14 amino acids. Unmatched junction bases numbered 5, after V lost 0 bases and J lost 5 bases. Germline CDR1 SQVTM, CDR2 ANQGSEA. The CDR3 DNA reads as TGCAGCGTTGAAGACGGTAGCGGGGAGGAGACCCAGTACTTC. Translating gives CSVEDGSGEETQYF.

The gene calls are TRBV30 and TRBJ2-2; 7 bases line up with TRBD1. J gave up 6 bases and V 4 bases, and 5 bases lay outside the gene matches. The CDR3 runs to 13 residues. Germline CDR1 reads GTSNPN; CDR2 reads SVGIG (reference sequence). The CDR3 nucleotides read TGTGCCTGGACCACAGGGGACCCCGGGGAGCTGTTTTTT. It is translated as CAWTTGDPGELFF.

Ten or more counts support this clonotype. J is TRBJ2-1 and V is TRBV3-1; the D gene could be TRBD1 or TRBD2 (5 bases each). Germline V gives CDR1 LGHDT, CDR2 YNNKEL (reference sequence). The CDR3 extends over 17 amino acids. Trimming shortened V by 2 bases and J by 4 bases, and 18 bases separated the two germline ends. CDR3 sequence (DNA): TGTGCCAGCAGCCAAACGACCGGGACGGGGTCTTACAATGAGCAGTTCTTC. Its translation: CASSQTTGTGSYNEQFF.

This clonotype was counted ten times or more. The chain combines TRBV12-3 or TRBV12-4 with TRBJ2-7; perhaps D is TRBD1 or TRBD2 (5 bases each). The CDR3 length is 13 residues. V gave up 8 bases and J gave up 3 bases, with 14 bases separating them. CDR3 loop: CASALRGSYEQYF. Here the CDR3 DNA reads TGTGCCAGCGCCCTTCGGGGCAGCTACGAGCAGTACTTC.

This clonotype was counted many times. The chain combines TRBV20-1 with TRBJ2-7; D not certain. Germline CDR1 and CDR2: DFQATT and SNEGSKA (reference sequence). V lost 4 bases to trimming and J lost 5 bases, with 9 bases between them. CDR3 length: 11 amino acids. The CDR3 DNA follows: TGCAGTGCTAACTTTAGGAACGAGCAGTACTTC. Its translation: CSANFRNEQYF.

The chain uses TRBV4-1 and TRBJ2-3; 10 bases line up with TRBD1. Germline-derived CDR1 and CDR2 are MGHRA and YSYEKL. The CDR3 loop spans 17 amino acids. Germline trimming cut 2 bases from V and 4 bases from J; bases unmatched to any gene: 9. The CDR3, as DNA: TGCGCCAGCAGCCAACCCGGACAGGGGGAGAGTCCAGATACGCAGTATTTT. Translating gives CASSQPGQGESPDTQYF.

Details on this clonotype: A read error may explain this, as a much larger clone is one base away. The chain recombines TRBV10-3 with TRBJ2-5, with TRBD1 matching 9 bases. The germline V gene encodes CDR1 ENHRY and CDR2 SYGVKD. V gave up 10 bases and J gave up 11 bases; unmatched junction bases: 17. This CDR3 region has 14 residues. The CDR3 loop reads CATSGGQGRDEQYF. CDR3 nucleotide sequence: TGTGCCACCTCGGGGGGACAGGGTCGCGATGAGCAGTACTTC.

This clonotype was counted ten times or more. V and J are TRBV7-2 and TRBJ2-1; TRBD2 aligns across 9 bases. Germline-derived CDR1 and CDR2 are SGHTA and FQGNSA. CDR3 size: 15 residues. Germline trimming cut 3 bases from V and 6 bases from J; bases unmatched to any gene: 6. In nucleotides, the CDR3 is TGTGCCAGCAGCTTTCAAGCGGGGGGCAGCAATGAGCAGTTCTTC. As protein: CASSFQAGGSNEQFF.

V gene TRBV2 combines with J gene TRBJ2-3; TRBD2 aligns across 11 bases. V lost 6 bases to trimming and J lost 4 bases; unmatched junction nucleotides: 3. Germline V CDR1 and CDR2: SNHLY, FYNNEI. The CDR3 spans 14 residues. The CDR3 DNA is TGTGCCAGCAGGGGACTAGCGGAGTCAGATACGCAGTATTTT. Translated: CASRGLAESDTQYF.

The rearrangement joins TRBV20-1 to TRBJ1-1; D is ambiguous. V was clipped by 0 bases and J by 1 base, with 9 bases between them. Germline V lookup: CDR1 DFQATT, CDR2 SNEGSKA (reference sequence). The CDR3 covers 14 residues. DNA of the CDR3: TGCAGTGCTAGAGATCAGAGAGGGAACACTGAAGCTTTCTTT. Residues: CSARDQRGNTEAFF.